This TCR beta chain came from a study of CD8 T cells in Susac syndrome. V gave up 2 bases and J gave up 5 bases, with 12 bases separating them. The CDR3 runs to 14 residues. Germline CDR1 and CDR2: MNHNY and SVGAGI (reference sequence). An amount of RNA that ranged from roughly 0.5 to 1 ug was reverse transcribed with random hexamers. The TCR beta CDR3 was amplified by immunoSEQ multiplex PCR across 54 Vbeta, 13 Jbeta. Using its own MiXCR run on the immunoSEQ multiplex PCR reads, TCRdb lists one record per CDR3 protein. The table includes a few hundred thousand distinct CDR3 sequences, around 95% detected once. Peripheral blood CD8+ and CD4+ T cells were profiled by TCR beta sequencing.

This chain connects TRBV6-6 to TRBJ1-2, with a possible D match to TRBD1 (6 bases). Sequenced: CD4+ T cells from PBMCs. This TCR was sampled from a human donor with multiple sclerosis. CDR3 nucleotides: TGTGCCAGCAGTTACCAAGGTACAGGGTATGGCTACACCTTC. Protein product: CASSYQGTGYGYTF.